The 19 T cell receptor beta chains reported below all come from one sample, sequenced in a study of blood T cell repertoires in COVID-19. Sequencing used immunoSEQ multiplex PCR; TCRdb keeps in-frame clones, though not all of them. This sample has approximately 210,000 clones, with more than 70% found just once. Sample: peripheral blood. These receptors came from a woman aged 40 to 50 who had recovered from COVID-19.

V is TRBV5-3 and J is TRBJ2-1, with 8 bases identical to TRBD2. TRBV5-3 is an ORF, with its function uncertain. Trimming took 0 bases from V and 6 from J; bases not matched to a gene: 5. CDR3 length equals 15 residues. CDR3 DNA: TGTGCCAGAAGCTTGGAACTAGCGGTGCGCAATGAGCAGTTCTTC. Its protein product is CARSLELAVRNEQFF.

V gene TRBV4-2 combines with J gene TRBJ2-3; TRBD2 matches at 9 bases. CDR1 is LGHNA, CDR2 YNFKEQ, per germline. The CDR3 covers 15 residues. The V segment lost 5 bases and the J segment 3 bases; nucleotides outside the gene matches: 6. For the CDR3, the DNA is TGTGCCAGCAGCTATAGCGGGAGCATAACAGATACGCAGTATTTT. Its protein product is CASSYSGSITDTQYF.

The chain employs TRBV27 and TRBJ1-1; no firm D call. CDR1 MNHEY and CDR2 SMNVEV come from the germline V gene (reference sequence). Trimming left V 5 bases short and J 5 bases short, with 9 bases between. CDR3 length: 12 residues. CDR3 in DNA: TGTGCCAGCAGTACGGCGAGGACTGAAGCTTTCTTT. Its protein product is CASSTARTEAFF.

The chain employs TRBV7-7 and TRBJ2-1, with a tentative D call TRBD2 (6 bases). The CDR3 is 14 residues long. CDR1 is SSHAT, CDR2 FNYEAQ, per germline (reference sequence). Trimming cost V 5 bases and J 10 bases, with 18 bases left between them. The CDR3 coding sequence is TGTGCCAGCAGCCAAGAGGGACTTTCAGGGGAGCAGTTCTTC. It encodes CASSQEGLSGEQFF.

The chain has TRBV7-9 and TRBJ2-7; TRBD2 aligns across 9 bases. Germline lookup yields CDR1 SEHNR and CDR2 FQNEAQ (reference sequence). The CDR3 spans 14 residues. Germline trimming cut 2 bases from V and 4 bases from J; bases unmatched to any gene: 3. This CDR3 is CASSLLTSGYEQYF. In nucleotides, the CDR3 is TGTGCCAGCAGCTTATTAACTAGCGGGTACGAGCAGTACTTC.

The J gene is TRBJ2-1, the V gene TRBV7-9; no definite D call. CDR3 length: 13 residues. V gave up 3 bases and J gave up 4 bases, with 7 bases separating them. The germline CDR1 and CDR2 sequences are SEHNR and FQNEAQ (reference sequence). CDR3 DNA: TGTGCCAGCAGCTTTGCGGTATACAATGAGCAGTTCTTC. As protein: CASSFAVYNEQFF.

The gene calls are TRBV12-3 or TRBV12-4 and TRBJ1-1; no clear D gene. The CDR3 loop spans 12 amino acids. Trimming shortened V by 6 bases and J by 4 bases, and 9 bases separated the two germline ends. Here the CDR3 reads CASSPAGTEAFF. DNA of the CDR3: TGTGCCAGCAGCCCCGCGGGCACTGAAGCTTTCTTT.

This chain uses TRBV3-1 (or the pseudogene TRBV3-2) with TRBJ1-1; maybe TRBD1 (6 bases). Trimming cost V 5 bases and J 3 bases, with 16 bases left between them. From germline, CDR1 is LGHDT and CDR2 YNNKEL (reference sequence). The CDR3 contains 15 residues. The CDR3 loop reads CASSSGDRGYTEAFF. Here the CDR3 DNA reads TGTGCCAGCAGCTCAGGGGACCGTGGTTACACTGAAGCTTTCTTT.

The rearrangement links TRBV19 to TRBJ1-5; 9 nucleotides match TRBD1. The trim removed 0 bases at V and 4 bases at J, leaving 1 base unmatched. CDR3 length: 15 residues. Germline V gene sequence: CDR1 LNHDA, CDR2 SQIVND (reference sequence). For the CDR3, the DNA is TGTGCCAGTAGTATAGACGGGACAGGGAATCAGCCCCAGCATTTT. It specifies CASSIDGTGNQPQHF.

About this clone: This CDR3 is also generated by other DNA sequences in the sample. The chain employs TRBV25-1 and TRBJ1-2; TRBD1 aligns across 10 bases. Unmatched junction bases numbered 2, after V lost 6 bases and J lost 7 bases. CDR3 length: 12 residues. Germline CDR1 and CDR2: MGHDK and SYGVNS. The CDR3 nucleotides read TGTGCCAGCAGCGGGGACAGGGGTGGCTACACCTTC. It is translated as CASSGDRGGYTF.

The chain uses TRBV7-2 and TRBJ2-3, with D unclear. The CDR3 is made up of 14 amino acids. Trimming took off 3 bases at V and 1 base at J, with 8 bases between the two ends. Germline CDR1 SGHTA, CDR2 FQGNSA. CDR3 nucleotide sequence: TGTGCCAGCAGCTTTATGTTTGGCACAGATACGCAGTATTTT. The encoded protein is CASSFMFGTDTQYF.

This clone came up a few times. This rearrangement joins TRBV12-3 or TRBV12-4 to TRBJ2-2; 7 nucleotides line up with TRBD2. This CDR3 is 13 amino acids long. The trim removed 6 bases at V and 7 bases at J, leaving 5 bases unmatched. The CDR3 region has the DNA TGTGCCAGCAGCCTGACTAGCTTCGGGGAGCTGTTTTTT. Its protein product is CASSLTSFGELFF.

Only one count was recorded for this clone. The V gene is TRBV12-5, the J gene TRBJ2-7; 7 positions agree with TRBD1. V shed 5 bases, J shed 3 bases, and the junction held 7 bases outside the gene matches. Germline values: CDR1 LGHNT, CDR2 FRNRAP. CDR3 length equals 14 residues. CDR3 nucleotides: TGTGCTAGTGGTAGGCCGGGACAGTTCTACGAGCAGTACTTC. Residues: CASGRPGQFYEQYF.

The chain's CDR3 is CASSSRKGAVEKLFF. DNA for the CDR3: TGTGCCAGCAGTTCCCGGAAGGGGGCAGTTGAAAAACTGTTTTTT. V gene TRBV28 combines with J gene TRBJ1-4; 7 bases fit TRBD1. The CDR3 runs 15 residues. V shed 4 bases, J shed 7 bases, and the junction held 9 bases outside the gene matches. Germline-derived CDR1 and CDR2 are MDHEN and SYDVKM.

This clone was detected a few times. V and J are TRBV12-5 and TRBJ1-1; D is ambiguous. In germline, CDR1 is LGHNT, CDR2 FRNRAP. This CDR3 has 13 residues. Trimming removed 5 bases from V and 2 bases from J, with 9 bases in between. The CDR3 region has the DNA TGTGCTAGTGGTGGCACAGCTAACACTGAAGCTTTCTTT. Translating it yields CASGGTANTEAFF.

The V and J genes are TRBV9 and TRBJ1-1; the match to TRBD1 covers 11 bases. Looked up from germline, CDR1 is SGDLS and CDR2 is YYNGEE. V lost 3 bases, J lost 4 bases, and 8 bases stayed unmatched. The CDR3 is 16 amino acids. The CDR3 reads CASSEGTGGGGTEAFF. For the CDR3, the DNA is TGTGCCAGCAGCGAGGGGACAGGGGGTGGTGGCACTGAAGCTTTCTTT.

Remarks on this clone: Its ends do not fully match the called genes, so a read error is possible. J is TRBJ2-1 and V is TRBV11-2, with D perhaps matching TRBD2 (5 bases). The CDR3 runs 19 residues. Germline V gene data show CDR1 as SGHAT and CDR2 as FQNNGV. The CDR3 DNA sequence: TGTGCCAGCAGCAGAGGTGGAGTTAGGACTCGATACGCCTACAGTGAGCAGTTCTTC. Translating gives CASSRGGVRTRYAYSEQFF.

In this sample, this clone turned up a few times. This sequence joins TRBV4-1 and TRBJ1-6; 7 bases are shared with TRBD1. CDR1 and CDR2 from the germline V gene are MGHRA and YSYEKL. This CDR3 is 15 amino acids long. The junction had 1 base not matched to a gene; V was cut back by 0 bases and J by 5 bases. CDR3: CASSQEGQDNSPLHF. CDR3 DNA sequence: TGCGCCAGCAGCCAAGAAGGACAGGATAATTCACCCCTCCACTTT.

The chain couples TRBV4-2 to TRBJ2-6; 11 nucleotides agree with TRBD1. The CDR3 runs to 17 residues. V shed 4 bases and J 0 bases; nucleotides not matched to a gene: 2. From germline, CDR1 is LGHNA and CDR2 YNFKEQ. DNA of the CDR3: TGTGCCAGCAGCCGGGGGACAGGGGGCTCTGGGGCCAACGTCCTGACTTTC. Its protein is CASSRGTGGSGANVLTF.